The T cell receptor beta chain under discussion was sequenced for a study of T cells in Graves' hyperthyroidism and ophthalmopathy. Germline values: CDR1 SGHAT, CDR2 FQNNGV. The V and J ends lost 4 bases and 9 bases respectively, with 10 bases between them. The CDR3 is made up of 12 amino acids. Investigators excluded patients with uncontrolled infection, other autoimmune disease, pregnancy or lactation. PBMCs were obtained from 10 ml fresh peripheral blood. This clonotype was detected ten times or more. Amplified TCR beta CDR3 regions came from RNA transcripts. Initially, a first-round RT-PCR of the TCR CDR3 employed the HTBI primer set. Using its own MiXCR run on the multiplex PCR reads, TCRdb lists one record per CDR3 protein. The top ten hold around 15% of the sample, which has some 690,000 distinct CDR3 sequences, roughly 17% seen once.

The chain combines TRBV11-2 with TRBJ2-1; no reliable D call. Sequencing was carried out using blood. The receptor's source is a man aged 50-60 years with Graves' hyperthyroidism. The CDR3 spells CASSSYSPEQFF. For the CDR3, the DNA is TGTGCCAGCAGCTCGTACTCTCCTGAGCAGTTCTTC.